This T cell receptor beta chain was observed in a study of T cell clones after liver transplantation. Study at large: Samples came from ITN030ST, which attempted immunosuppression withdrawal within 2 years of liver transplantation. Third-party-reactive TCRbeta sequences from pre-transplant mixed lymphocyte reactions served as antigen-independent comparators.

This clone came up once. The germline gives CDR1 MDHEN, CDR2 SYDVKM. V was cut by 5 bases and J by 4 bases, with 20 bases left in between. CDR3 length: 17 residues. Produced via immunoSEQ multiplex PCR; TCRdb's table is partial and in-frame only. The profile shows tens of thousands of clones, approximately 80% of them singletons. This TCR was sampled from a human patient who received a liver transplant. A subset of T cells may come from the graft donor. The sequences come from CD4+ T cells from blood, collected 12 months after liver transplant. The chain has TRBV28 and TRBJ1-4; D is possibly TRBD1 (6 bases). The chain's CDR3 is CASSPLQTGLRNEKLFF. The CDR3 coding sequence is TGTGCCAGCAGTCCGCTCCAAACAGGGCTCCGTAATGAAAAACTGTTTTTT. The full variable domain, in which reference TRBV28 and TRBJ1-4 provide the parts outside the CDR3, is DVKVTQSSRYLVKRTGEKVFLECVQDMDHENMFWYRQDPGLGLRLIYFSYDVKMKEKGDIPEGYSVSREKKERFSLILESASTNQTSMYLCASSPLQTGLRNEKLFFGSGTQLSVL.